The rows below give T cell receptor beta chains drawn from one sample of a study of T cell repertoires in cytomegalovirus infection. TCRdb re-derived calls from the reads in MiXCR, one entry per CDR3 protein. The table lists 630,000 or so distinct CDR3 sequences, around 24% of them singletons. Sequences were obtained from CD8+ T cells from PBMCs. These receptors all come from a human donor in good health (CMV status not recorded). Some clones in this sample may be carry-over from other donors' samples. Both conserved end residues are part of each CDR3. A D gene is named only where the DNA matches it firmly. Clone size appears in some rows only: once, few, many, or a class for an expanded clone.

TRBV20-1	few	TRBJ1-1	NA	CSAAGGVNTEAFF	TGCAGTGCGGCGGGGGGCGTGAACACTGAAGCTTTCTTT
TRBV19	NA	TRBJ1-2	NA	CASRPDRPVYGYTF	TGTGCCAGTAGACCAGACAGGCCCGTCTATGGCTACACCTTC
TRBV7-6	NA	TRBJ1-3	TRBD1	CASSAVDRGSGNTIYF	TGTGCCAGCAGCGCCGTGGACAGGGGCTCTGGAAACACCATATATTTT
TRBV19	NA	TRBJ2-1	NA	CASSIGGPYRHNEQFF	TGTGCCAGTAGTATTGGGGGCCCATATAGACACAATGAGCAGTTCTTC
TRBV7-9	few	TRBJ2-1	TRBD1	CASSHHPGQIMDEQFF	TGTGCCAGCAGCCATCATCCGGGACAGATAATGGATGAGCAGTTCTTC
TRBV7-8	many	TRBJ2-7	NA	CASSSQAYEQYF	TGTGCCAGCAGCTCCCAGGCCTACGAGCAGTACTTC
TRBV6-1	few	TRBJ1-1	NA	CASSPAWSTEAFF	TGTGCCAGCAGCCCGGCCTGGAGCACTGAAGCTTTCTTT
TRBV10-3	NA	TRBJ2-1	TRBD2	CAITARTSGGPMEQFF	TGTGCCATCACCGCCCGAACTAGCGGGGGTCCCATGGAGCAGTTCTTC
TRBV11-2	few	TRBJ1-2	NA	CASSLEVLGDYGYTF	TGTGCCAGCAGCTTAGAGGTCTTGGGGGACTATGGCTACACCTTC
TRBV7-9	many	TRBJ2-3	NA	CASSHVFLPGDTQYF	TGTGCCAGCAGCCACGTCTTCCTACCGGGAGATACGCAGTATTTT
TRBV5-6	NA	TRBJ1-6	NA	CASSAPRSSYNSPLHF	TGTGCCAGCAGCGCCCCTCGGAGCTCCTATAATTCACCCCTCCACTTT
TRBV4-1	many	TRBJ2-3	NA	CASSQEMWQTYTDTQYF	TGCGCCAGCAGCCAAGAAATGTGGCAGACATACACAGATACGCAGTATTTT
TRBV20-1	few	TRBJ1-5	NA	CSAPGTPDQPQHF	TGCAGTGCTCCCGGGACACCGGATCAGCCCCAGCATTTT
TRBV28	many	TRBJ2-1	TRBD2	CASSFYVTSGGSDNEQFF	TGTGCCAGCAGTTTTTATGTGACTAGCGGGGGAAGCGACAATGAGCAGTTCTTC
TRBV29-1	few	TRBJ2-5	TRBD2	CSVEDPWTSGGQETQYF	TGCAGCGTTGAAGATCCCTGGACTAGCGGGGGTCAAGAGACCCAGTACTTC
TRBV5-5	NA	TRBJ1-1	NA	CASSSGLKRPTEAFF	TGTGCCAGCAGTTCGGGACTTAAAAGGCCAACTGAAGCTTTCTTT
TRBV7-2	many	TRBJ2-1	NA	CASSFTEQFF	TGTGCCAGCAGCTTCACTGAGCAGTTCTTC
TRBV7-9	many	TRBJ2-1	NA	CASSFEYNEQFF	TGTGCCAGCAGCTTCGAGTATAATGAGCAGTTCTTC
TRBV7-6	few	TRBJ2-5	TRBD1	CASSLGYTGEETQYF	TGTGCCAGCAGCTTAGGATACACAGGGGAAGAGACCCAGTACTTC
TRBV7-6	NA	TRBJ1-6	NA	CASSFGGIYNSPLHF	TGTGCCAGCAGCTTCGGCGGGATATATAATTCACCCCTCCACTTT
TRBV24-1	NA	TRBJ2-1	NA	CATSDRTSYNEQFF	TGTGCCACCAGTGATCGAACCTCCTACAATGAGCAGTTCTTC
TRBV2	NA	TRBJ2-7	TRBD2	CASNPGGFYEQYF	TGTGCCAGCAACCCCGGGGGGTTCTACGAGCAGTACTTC
TRBV7-9	NA	TRBJ1-6	NA	CASSQTPSDSPLHF	TGTGCCAGCAGCCAGACTCCTAGCGATTCACCCCTCCACTTT
TRBV7-8	many	TRBJ1-3	TRBD1	CASSLVMDRISSGNTIYF	TGTGCCAGCAGCTTAGTGATGGACAGGATTAGCTCTGGAAACACCATATATTTT
TRBV7-6	NA	TRBJ1-6	TRBD1	CVSTDYRGPYNSPLHF	TGTGTCAGTACCGATTACAGGGGACCCTATAATTCACCCCTCCACTTT
TRBV6-2/TRBV6-3	NA	TRBJ2-5	NA	CASSYSPRREETQYF	TGTGCCAGCAGTTACTCGCCGCGCAGGGAGGAGACCCAGTACTTC
TRBV6-6	NA	TRBJ1-5	NA	CASSPSTFKGEEQPQHF	TGTGCCAGCAGCCCGAGCACATTTAAGGGGGAAGAACAGCCCCAGCATTTT
TRBV20-1	NA	TRBJ2-7	TRBD2	CSAISGGGYEQYF	TGCAGTGCTATTAGCGGGGGGGGCTACGAGCAGTACTTC
TRBV7-6	many	TRBJ2-3	NA	CASSSWAGADTQYF	TGTGCCAGCAGCTCCTGGGCGGGCGCGGATACGCAGTATTTT
TRBV6-5	NA	TRBJ2-6	NA	CASSYADSTGANVLTF	TGTGCCAGCAGTTACGCGGACAGTACTGGGGCCAACGTCCTGACTTTC
TRBV28	many	TRBJ2-5	TRBD1	CASSPTLLDRVPQETQYF	TGTGCCAGCAGTCCTACGCTCCTGGACAGGGTCCCCCAAGAGACCCAGTACTTC
TRBV15	NA	TRBJ2-5	NA	CATTSGFDLETQYF	TGTGCCACCACGTCGGGATTCGATCTAGAGACCCAGTACTTC
TRBV4-1	NA	TRBJ1-3	NA	CASSQGGPSPGNTIYF	TGCGCCAGCAGCCAGGGGGGACCTAGCCCTGGAAACACCATATATTTT
TRBV15	many	TRBJ1-2	TRBD1	CATSRDRGQPTGGYTF	TGTGCCACCAGCAGAGATAGGGGACAGCCCACAGGTGGCTACACCTTC
TRBV7-3	few	TRBJ2-5	TRBD2	CASSSPESGGVETQYF	TGTGCCAGCAGTTCCCCGGAGAGCGGGGGGGTTGAGACCCAGTACTTC
TRBV7-9	NA	TRBJ2-7	TRBD1	CASSMLGTGLGEQYF	TGTGCCAGCAGCATGCTAGGGACAGGCCTTGGTGAGCAGTACTTC
TRBV4-1	few	TRBJ2-5	NA	CASSQDVTPAETQYF	TGTGCCAGCAGCCAAGATGTCACCCCCGCGGAGACCCAGTACTTC
TRBV19	NA	TRBJ1-1	TRBD1	CANRTTGVTEAFF	TGTGCCAATAGGACAACAGGGGTCACTGAAGCTTTCTTT
TRBV10-3	NA	TRBJ1-3	NA	CAISRTEGRGNTIYF	TGTGCCATCAGTAGGACGGAGGGGAGAGGAAACACCATATATTTT
TRBV12-3/TRBV12-4	NA	TRBJ2-1	TRBD2	CASSFVLSGGPYNEQFF	TGTGCCAGCAGTTTTGTCCTTAGCGGGGGGCCGTACAATGAGCAGTTCTTC
TRBV7-2	many	TRBJ2-1	NA	CASTSSGTYYNEQFF	TGTGCCAGCACCAGTTCCGGGACATACTACAATGAGCAGTTCTTC
TRBV20-1	NA	TRBJ1-5	NA	CSAPDAGLGQPQHF	TGCAGTGCTCCGGACGCCGGGCTAGGACAGCCCCAGCATTTT
TRBV7-2	many	TRBJ2-7	NA	CASSLGTGPPYEQYF	TGTGCCAGCAGCCTAGGGACGGGTCCCCCCTACGAGCAGTACTTC
TRBV20-1	few	TRBJ2-2	NA	CSAPVRGGQNGELFF	TGCAGTGCCCCTGTCAGGGGGGGCCAAAACGGGGAGCTGTTTTTT
TRBV7-6	NA	TRBJ2-5	NA	CVSSFSPLDQETQYF	TGTGTCAGCAGCTTTTCCCCACTCGATCAAGAGACCCAGTACTTC
TRBV12-3/TRBV12-4	many	TRBJ2-7	NA	CASSLSESSYEQYF	TGTGCCAGCAGTTTGAGCGAGTCCTCCTACGAGCAGTACTTC
TRBV2	NA	TRBJ2-1	NA	CASSERQYNEQFF	TGTGCCAGCAGTGAAAGGCAGTACAATGAGCAGTTCTTC
TRBV20-1	few	TRBJ2-7	NA	CSARDGKQYF	TGCAGTGCTAGAGATGGGAAGCAGTACTTC
TRBV28	many	TRBJ1-6	TRBD1	CASSDRGNSPLHF	TGTGCCAGCAGTGACAGGGGGAATTCACCCCTCCACTTT
TRBV7-2	few	TRBJ2-5	TRBD2	CASSPRQRGAQETQYF	TGTGCCAGCAGCCCTCGGCAGCGGGGGGCACAAGAGACCCAGTACTTC
TRBV12-3/TRBV12-4	many	TRBJ1-5	NA	CASSSGRIQPQHF	TGTGCCAGCAGTTCTGGTAGGATCCAGCCCCAGCATTTT
TRBV7-9	many	TRBJ1-5	NA	CASSFGDQPQHF	TGTGCCAGCAGCTTTGGTGATCAGCCCCAGCATTTT
TRBV28	many	TRBJ1-5	NA	CASQFIFPSNQPQHF	TGTGCCAGTCAGTTTATCTTCCCTAGTAATCAGCCCCAGCATTTT
TRBV7-9	many	TRBJ2-1	NA	CASSLPGNEQFF	TGTGCCAGCAGCCTGCCGGGGAATGAGCAGTTCTTC